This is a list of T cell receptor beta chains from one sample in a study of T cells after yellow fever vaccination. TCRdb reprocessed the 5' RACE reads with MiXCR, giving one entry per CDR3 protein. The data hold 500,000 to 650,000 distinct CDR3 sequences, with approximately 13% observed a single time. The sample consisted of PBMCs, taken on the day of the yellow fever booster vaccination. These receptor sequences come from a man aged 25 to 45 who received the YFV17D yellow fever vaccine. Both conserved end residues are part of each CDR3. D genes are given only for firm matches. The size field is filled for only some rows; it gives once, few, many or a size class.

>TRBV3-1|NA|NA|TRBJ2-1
CASTATPYNEQFF
TGTGCCAGCACAGCAACCCCCTACAATGAGCAGTTCTTC
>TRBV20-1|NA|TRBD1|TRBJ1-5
CSVPGQGALMSQPQHF
TGCAGTGTCCCGGGACAGGGGGCCCTCATGAGTCAGCCCCAGCATTTT
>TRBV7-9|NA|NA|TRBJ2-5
CASSTFQETQYF
TGTGCCAGCAGCACATTCCAAGAGACCCAGTACTTC
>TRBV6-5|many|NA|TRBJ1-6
CASSRLDAQSGNSPLHF
TGTGCCAGCAGCCGACTGGACGCCCAGTCGGGAAATTCACCCCTCCACTTT
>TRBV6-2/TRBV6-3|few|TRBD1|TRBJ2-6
CASSYRSPGQGSSGANVLTF
TGTGCCAGCAGCTACAGATCTCCGGGACAGGGCAGCTCTGGGGCCAACGTCCTGACTTTC
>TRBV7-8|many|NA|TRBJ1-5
CASSFLQGQPQHF
TGTGCCAGCAGCTTCCTCCAGGGGCAGCCCCAGCATTTT
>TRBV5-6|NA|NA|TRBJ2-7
CASSLGLTNSYEQYF
TGTGCCAGCAGCTTGGGATTGACAAATTCCTACGAGCAGTACTTC
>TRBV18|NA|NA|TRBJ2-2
CASSPRMVPGELFF
TGTGCCAGCTCACCACGGATGGTCCCCGGGGAGCTGTTTTTT
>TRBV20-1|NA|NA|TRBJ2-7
CSAKPLPSVGSYEQYF
TGCAGTGCTAAGCCCCTTCCTAGCGTTGGATCCTACGAGCAGTACTTC
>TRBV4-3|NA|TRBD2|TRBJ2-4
CASSQENIAGGSGAKNIQYF
TGCGCCAGCAGCCAAGAGAATATAGCGGGAGGGTCGGGAGCCAAAAACATTCAGTACTTC
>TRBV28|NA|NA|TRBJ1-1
CASSVLTGSTEAFF
TGTGCCAGCAGTGTGCTGACGGGATCCACTGAAGCTTTCTTT
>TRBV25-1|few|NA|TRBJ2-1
CASSRSGGLNEQFF
TGTGCCAGCTCCCGTAGTGGGGGCCTCAATGAGCAGTTCTTC
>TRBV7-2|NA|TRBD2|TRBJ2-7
CASSRRSGRTAYEQYF
TGTGCCAGCAGCCGGCGTAGCGGGAGGACGGCCTACGAGCAGTACTTC
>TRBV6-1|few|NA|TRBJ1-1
CASGSGANTEAFF
TGTGCCAGCGGAAGTGGCGCGAACACTGAAGCTTTCTTT
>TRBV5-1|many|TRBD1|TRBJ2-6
CASSLGQGSTGANVLTF
TGCGCCAGCAGCCTAGGACAGGGGAGCACTGGGGCCAACGTCCTGACTTTC
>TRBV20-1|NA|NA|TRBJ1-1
CSARTDLSQAFF
TGCAGTGCTAGGACGGACTTATCGCAAGCTTTCTTT
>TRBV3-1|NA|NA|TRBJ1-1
CASSHGVVEAFF
TGTGCCAGCAGTCACGGGGTGGTAGAAGCTTTCTTT
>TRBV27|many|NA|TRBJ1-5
CASSLEAHQPQHF
TGTGCCAGCAGTTTGGAGGCGCATCAGCCCCAGCATTTT
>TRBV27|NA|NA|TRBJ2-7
CASSFDREQYF
TGTGCCAGCAGTTTCGACAGGGAGCAGTACTTC
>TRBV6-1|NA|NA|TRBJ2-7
CASTARNYEQYF
TGTGCCAGCACAGCCCGGAACTACGAGCAGTACTTC
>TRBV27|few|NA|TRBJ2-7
CASSFLGMGDDGYRQYF
TGTGCCAGCAGTTTCTTGGGAATGGGAGACGATGGGTATAGGCAGTACTTC
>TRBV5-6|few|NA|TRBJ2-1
CASTPAGRYEQFF
TGTGCCAGCACCCCTGCGGGGAGGTATGAGCAGTTCTTC
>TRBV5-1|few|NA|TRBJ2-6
CASSGGGGAGANVLTF
TGCGCCAGCAGCGGTGGTGGGGGCGCTGGGGCCAACGTCCTGACTTTC
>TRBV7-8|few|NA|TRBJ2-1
CASSLDVPYNEQFF
TGTGCCAGCAGCTTAGACGTGCCTTACAATGAGCAGTTCTTC
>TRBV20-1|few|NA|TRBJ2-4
CSAKQSRGLAKNIQYF
TGCAGTGCTAAACAATCCAGGGGACTAGCCAAAAACATTCAGTACTTC
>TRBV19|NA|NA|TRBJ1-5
CASSIVGQLGNQPQHF
TGTGCCAGTAGTATAGTTGGCCAGCTGGGGAATCAGCCCCAGCATTTT
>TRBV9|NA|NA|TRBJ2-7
CASSVAGGNEQYF
TGTGCCAGCAGCGTAGCGGGGGGCAACGAGCAGTACTTC
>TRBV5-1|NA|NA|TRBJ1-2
CASSPLAVDNYGYTF
TGCGCCAGCAGCCCTCTGGCAGTAGACAACTATGGCTACACCTTC
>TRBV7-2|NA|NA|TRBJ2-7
CASSDRDRNYEQYF
TGTGCCAGCAGCGACCGGGACCGTAATTACGAGCAGTACTTC
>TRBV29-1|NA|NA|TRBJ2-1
CSVGLAPGLGQFF
TGCAGCGTTGGGCTAGCTCCCGGGCTCGGACAGTTCTTC
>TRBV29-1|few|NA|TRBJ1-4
CSVRGSEEKLFF
TGCAGCGTAAGAGGAAGCGAGGAAAAACTGTTTTTT
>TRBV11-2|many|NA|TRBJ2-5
CASSLGLQETQYF
TGTGCCAGCAGCTTAGGACTCCAAGAGACCCAGTACTTC
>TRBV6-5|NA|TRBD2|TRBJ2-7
CASRTSGRTTYEQYF
TGTGCCAGCAGAACCAGCGGGAGGACAACTTACGAGCAGTACTTC
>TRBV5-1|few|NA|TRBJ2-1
CASSLFKSGNEQFF
TGCGCCAGCAGCTTGTTCAAAAGCGGGAATGAGCAGTTCTTC
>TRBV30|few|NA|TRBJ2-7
CAWSVPPASYEQYF
TGTGCCTGGAGTGTACCACCGGCGTCCTACGAGCAGTACTTC
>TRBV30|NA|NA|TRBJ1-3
CAWTPRGGGNTIYF
TGTGCCTGGACCCCCCGAGGAGGTGGAAACACCATATATTTT
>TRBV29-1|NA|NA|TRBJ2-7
CSVQGNYEQYF
TGCAGCGTGCAGGGGAACTACGAGCAGTACTTC
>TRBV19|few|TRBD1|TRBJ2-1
CASSRVIGGTGGNEQFF
TGTGCCAGTAGTAGGGTCATCGGCGGGACAGGGGGCAATGAGCAGTTCTTC
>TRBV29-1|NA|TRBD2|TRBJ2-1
CSVERRPGKLAGIISYNEQFF
TGCAGCGTTGAGCGGCGTCCAGGGAAGCTAGCGGGGATTATCTCCTACAATGAGCAGTTCTTC
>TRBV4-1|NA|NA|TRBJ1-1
CASRQDGGTEAFF
TGCGCCAGCAGGCAAGATGGGGGCACTGAAGCTTTCTTT
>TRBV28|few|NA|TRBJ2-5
CASSTKKTQYF
TGTGCCAGCAGCACAAAGAAGACCCAGTACTTC
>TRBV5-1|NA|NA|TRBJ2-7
CASSLAPTRQNEQYF
TGCGCCAGCAGCTTGGCACCGACCCGGCAGAACGAGCAGTACTTC
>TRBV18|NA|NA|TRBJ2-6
CASSPPSGANVLTF
TGTGCCAGCTCACCACCATCTGGGGCCAACGTCCTGACTTTC
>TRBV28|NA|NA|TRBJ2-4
CASKVQVAKNIQYF
TGTGCCAGCAAGGTTCAGGTAGCCAAAAACATTCAGTACTTC
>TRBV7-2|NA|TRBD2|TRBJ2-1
CASSYALLAGGLNEQFF
TGTGCCAGCAGCTACGCCCTGTTAGCGGGAGGTCTCAATGAGCAGTTCTTC
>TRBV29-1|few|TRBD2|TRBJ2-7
CSVAGTSGSSDEQYF
TGCAGCGTTGCGGGGACTAGCGGGAGTAGCGACGAGCAGTACTTC
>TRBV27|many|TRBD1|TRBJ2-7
CASSPWDRMGEQYF
TGTGCCAGCAGTCCGTGGGACAGAATGGGAGAGCAGTACTTC
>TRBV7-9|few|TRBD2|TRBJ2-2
CASSRGTSGAGELFF
TGTGCCAGCAGCCGCGGGACTAGCGGGGCCGGGGAGCTGTTTTTT
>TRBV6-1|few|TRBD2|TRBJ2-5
CASRPIWTSEDQETQYF
TGTGCCAGCAGGCCTATATGGACTAGCGAGGACCAAGAGACCCAGTACTTC